Here is one T cell receptor (beta chain) with its context. Its matching antigen is unknown. The sample comes from a study of T cell repertoires in cytomegalovirus infection. TCRdb recomputed calls from the reads with MiXCR, one row per CDR3 protein. The table includes approximately 350,000 distinct CDR3 sequences, about 35% detected once. This specimen consisted of cultured PBMCs, obtained from culture after CMV antigen stimulation. The origin of this receptor is a human donor in good health (CMV status not recorded). Some clones in this sample may be carry-over from other donors' samples.

DNA for the CDR3: TGTGCCAGCAGCCCCCGGGACGGTCCTGGAAACACCATATATTTT. This gives the protein CASSPRDGPGNTIYF. This chain links TRBV7-9 with TRBJ1-3, with a possible D match to TRBD1 (5 bases). The CDR3 consists of 15 residues. Germline CDR1 and CDR2: SEHNR and FQNEAQ (reference sequence). Trimming removed 5 bases at V and 2 bases at J, with 13 bases between. The variable domain in full, with the rest retrieved from reference TRBV7-9 and TRBJ1-3, is DTGVSQNPRHKITKRGQNVTFRCDPISEHNRLYWYRQTLGQGPEFLTYFQNEAQLEKSRLLSDRFSAERPKGSFSTLEIQRTEQGDSAMYLCASSPRDGPGNTIYFGEGSWLTVV.